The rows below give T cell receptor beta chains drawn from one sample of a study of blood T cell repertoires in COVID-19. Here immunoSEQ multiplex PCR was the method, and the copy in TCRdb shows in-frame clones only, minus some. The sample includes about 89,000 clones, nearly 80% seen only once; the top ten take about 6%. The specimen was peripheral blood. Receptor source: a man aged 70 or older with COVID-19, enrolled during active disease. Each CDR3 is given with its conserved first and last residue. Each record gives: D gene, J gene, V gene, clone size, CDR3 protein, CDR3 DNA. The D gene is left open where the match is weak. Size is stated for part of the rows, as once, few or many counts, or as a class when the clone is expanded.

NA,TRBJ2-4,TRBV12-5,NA,CASGFEGTNIQYF,TGTGCTAGTGGTTTTGAGGGAACTAACATTCAGTACTTC
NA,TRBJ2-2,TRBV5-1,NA,CASNTYGGTGELFF,TGCGCCAGCAACACTTACGGGGGAACCGGGGAGCTGTTTTTT
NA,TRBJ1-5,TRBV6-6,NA,CASSPTGFSNQPQHF,TGTGCCAGCAGTCCTACAGGGTTCTCCAATCAGCCCCAGCATTTT
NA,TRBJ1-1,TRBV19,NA,CASSMTGGLTEAFF,TGTGCCAGTAGTATGACGGGGGGGCTGACTGAAGCTTTCTTT
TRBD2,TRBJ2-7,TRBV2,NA,CASTQVVAGGYEQYF,TGTGCCAGCACCCAGGTGGTAGCGGGGGGCTACGAGCAGTACTTC
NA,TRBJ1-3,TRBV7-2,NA,CASSLFSRVSGNTIYF,TGTGCCAGCAGCTTATTTTCCCGGGTCTCTGGAAACACCATATATTTT
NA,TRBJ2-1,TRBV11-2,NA,CASSLAVASYNEQFF,TGTGCCAGCAGCTTAGCAGTGGCATCCTACAATGAGCAGTTCTTC
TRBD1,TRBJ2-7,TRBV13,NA,CASSRLGTGGSYEQYF,TGTGCCAGCAGCCGGCTAGGGACAGGAGGCTCCTACGAGCAGTACTTC
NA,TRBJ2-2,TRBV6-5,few,CASKTHLNTGELFF,TGTGCCAGCAAAACACACCTGAACACCGGGGAGCTGTTTTTT
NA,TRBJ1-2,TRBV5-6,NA,CASSLRGHRSANYGYTF,TGTGCCAGCAGCTTGAGGGGTCACCGCTCAGCTAACTATGGCTACACCTTC
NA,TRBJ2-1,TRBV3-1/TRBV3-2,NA,CASSPLSRGEQFF,TGTGCCAGCAGCCCCCTCTCTCGGGGGGAGCAGTTCTTC
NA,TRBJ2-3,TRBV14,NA,CASSQGGTSRDTQYF,TGTGCCAGCAGCCAAGGGGGTACTAGCAGGGATACGCAGTATTTT
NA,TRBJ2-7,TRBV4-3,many,CASSRTNGVTYEQYF,TGCGCCAGCAGCCGAACCAACGGGGTTACCTACGAGCAGTACTTC
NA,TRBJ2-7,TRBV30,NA,CAWKGGGWEQYF,TGTGCCTGGAAGGGAGGGGGATGGGAGCAGTACTTC
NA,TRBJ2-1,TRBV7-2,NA,CASSLPTGKTEQFF,TGTGCCAGCAGCTTACCGACAGGTAAAACTGAGCAGTTCTTC
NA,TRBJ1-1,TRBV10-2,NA,CASSDRQAWGEAFF,TGCGCCAGCAGTGATCGACAGGCTTGGGGGGAAGCTTTCTTT
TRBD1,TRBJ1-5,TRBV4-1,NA,CASSLSGTGGNQPQHF,TGCGCCAGCAGCCTTTCGGGGACAGGGGGCAATCAGCCCCAGCATTTT
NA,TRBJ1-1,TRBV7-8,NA,CASSLVVSANTEAFF,TGTGCCAGCAGCTTAGTGGTGAGCGCAAACACTGAAGCTTTCTTT
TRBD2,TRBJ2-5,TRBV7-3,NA,CASSLGLAGGINQETQYF,TGTGCCAGCAGCCTGGGACTAGCGGGGGGCATTAACCAAGAGACCCAGTACTTC
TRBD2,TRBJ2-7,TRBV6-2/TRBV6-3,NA,CASSSPSGSSSYEQYF,TGTGCCAGCAGTTCCCCTAGCGGGAGTTCATCCTACGAGCAGTACTTC
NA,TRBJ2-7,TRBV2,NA,CASSERSYEQYF,TGTGCCAGCAGTGAACGGTCCTACGAGCAGTACTTC
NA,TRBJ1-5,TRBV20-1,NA,CSASEQGNQPQHF,TGCAGTGCTAGTGAACAGGGCAATCAGCCCCAGCATTTT
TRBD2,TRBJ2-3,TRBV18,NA,CASSLSGGSTDTQYF,TGTGCCAGCTCACTTAGCGGGGGTAGCACAGATACGCAGTATTTT
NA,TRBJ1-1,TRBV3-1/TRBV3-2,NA,CASSQARGIMNTEAFF,TGTGCCAGCAGCCAAGCCCGGGGGATCATGAACACTGAAGCTTTCTTT
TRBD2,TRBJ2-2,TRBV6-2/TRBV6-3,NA,CASSYSTSGSGELFF,TGTGCCAGCAGTTACTCGACTAGCGGGTCGGGGGAGCTGTTTTTT
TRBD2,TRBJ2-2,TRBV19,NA,CASSRVAGGTGELFF,TGTGCCAGTAGTCGAGTAGCGGGGGGTACCGGGGAGCTGTTTTTT
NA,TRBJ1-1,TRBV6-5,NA,CASSPQDNTEAFF,TGTGCCAGCAGTCCACAGGATAACACTGAAGCTTTCTTT
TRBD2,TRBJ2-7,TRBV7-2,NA,CASSFAGVGSYEQYF,TGTGCCAGCAGCTTCGCGGGGGTGGGCTCCTACGAGCAGTACTTC
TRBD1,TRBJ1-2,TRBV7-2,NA,CASSLYTGAVLF,TGTGCCAGCAGCTTATATACAGGGGCCGTCCTCTTC
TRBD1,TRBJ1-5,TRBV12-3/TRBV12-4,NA,CASRRQGAFTQHF,TGTGCCAGCAGAAGACAGGGGGCTTTCACCCAGCATTTT
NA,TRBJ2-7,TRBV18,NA,CASRDNYYEQYF,TGTGCCAGCAGGGACAACTACTACGAGCAGTACTTC
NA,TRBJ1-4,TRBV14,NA,CASSQVTGPNEKLFF,TGTGCCAGCAGCCAAGTAACAGGGCCTAATGAAAAACTGTTTTTT
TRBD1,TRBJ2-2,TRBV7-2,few,CASSKTGVNTGELFF,TGTGCCAGCAGCAAGACAGGGGTGAACACCGGGGAGCTGTTTTTT
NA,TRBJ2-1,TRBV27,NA,CASSTFEPGDLYNEQFF,TGTGCCAGCAGTACTTTCGAGCCAGGGGATTTGTACAATGAGCAGTTCTTC
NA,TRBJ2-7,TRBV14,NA,CASSQGGDRGYEQYF,TGTGCCAGCAGCCAAGGGGGGGACAGAGGCTACGAGCAGTACTTC
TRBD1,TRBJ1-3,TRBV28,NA,CASSSGGAGNTIYF,TGTGCCAGCAGTTCAGGGGGAGCTGGAAACACCATATATTTT
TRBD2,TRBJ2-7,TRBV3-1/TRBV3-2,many,CASSRGGRNEQYF,TGTGCCAGCAGCCGCGGGGGGAGGAACGAGCAGTACTTC
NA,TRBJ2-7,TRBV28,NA,CASSLQGLTTRQYF,TGTGCCAGCAGTTTGCAGGGGTTAACTACGAGGCAGTACTTC
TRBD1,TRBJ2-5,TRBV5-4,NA,CASSATGLETQYF,TGTGCCAGCAGCGCGACAGGGCTTGAGACCCAGTACTTC
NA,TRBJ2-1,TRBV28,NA,CASSPVWGGPYNEQFF,TGTGCCAGCAGTCCAGTCTGGGGGGGCCCCTACAATGAGCAGTTCTTC
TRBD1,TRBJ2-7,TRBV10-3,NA,CAISEHRDRGFEQYF,TGTGCCATCAGTGAGCACCGGGACAGGGGTTTCGAGCAGTACTTC
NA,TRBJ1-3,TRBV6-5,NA,CASRHSISGNTIYF,TGTGCCAGCAGGCACAGTATCTCTGGAAACACCATATATTTT
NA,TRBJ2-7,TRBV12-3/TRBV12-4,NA,CASSLAGLYEQYF,TGTGCCAGCAGTTTAGCGGGGCTCTACGAGCAGTACTTC
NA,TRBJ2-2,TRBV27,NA,CASSFLANTGELFF,TGTGCCAGCAGTTTTCTGGCTAACACCGGGGAGCTGTTTTTT
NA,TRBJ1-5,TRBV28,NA,CASSLTGGPQHF,TGTGCCAGCAGTTTAACGGGAGGTCCCCAGCATTTT
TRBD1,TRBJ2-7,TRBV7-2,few,CASSSAGTGGFYEQYF,TGTGCCAGCAGCTCCGCCGGGACAGGGGGCTTCTACGAGCAGTACTTC
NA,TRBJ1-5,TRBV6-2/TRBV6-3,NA,CASSFNRAGQPQHF,TGTGCCAGCAGTTTTAACAGGGCAGGACAGCCCCAGCATTTT
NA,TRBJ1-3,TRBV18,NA,CASSDGISGNTIYF,TGTGCCAGCTCCGACGGGATCTCTGGAAACACCATATATTTT
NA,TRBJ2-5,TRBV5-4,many,CASSLWLEETQYF,TGTGCCAGCAGCTTGTGGCTAGAAGAGACCCAGTACTTC
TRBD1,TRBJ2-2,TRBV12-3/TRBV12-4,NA,CAGQGPRGELFF,TGTGCCGGACAGGGACCCAGGGGGGAGCTGTTTTTT
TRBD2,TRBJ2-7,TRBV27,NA,CASSGGTGEQYF,TGTGCCAGCAGCGGGGGGACGGGAGAGCAGTACTTC
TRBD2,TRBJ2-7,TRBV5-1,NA,CASSLGGLAGNHYEQYF,TGCGCCAGCAGCTTGGGGGGACTAGCGGGGAACCACTACGAGCAGTACTTC
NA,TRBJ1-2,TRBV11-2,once,CASSLDIVAGDYGYTF,TGTGCCAGCAGCTTAGATATTGTCGCAGGTGACTATGGCTACACCTTC
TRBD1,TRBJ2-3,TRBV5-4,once,CASSQTSGTGGFRTQYF,TGTGCCAGCAGCCAGACCTCAGGGACAGGGGGCTTCCGAACGCAGTATTTT
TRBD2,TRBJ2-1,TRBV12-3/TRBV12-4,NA,CASKRGSYNEQFF,TGTGCCAGCAAGCGGGGCTCCTACAATGAGCAGTTCTTC
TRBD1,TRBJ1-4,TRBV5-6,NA,CASSLGETGTTNEKLFF,TGTGCCAGCAGCTTGGGGGAGACAGGGACAACTAATGAAAAACTGTTTTTT
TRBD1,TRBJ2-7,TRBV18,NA,CASSRTGGIYEQYF,TGTGCCAGCTCACGGACAGGGGGCATCTACGAGCAGTACTTC
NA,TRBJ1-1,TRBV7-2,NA,CASSFVPGVTEAFF,TGTGCCAGCAGCTTCGTTCCAGGGGTAACTGAAGCTTTCTTT
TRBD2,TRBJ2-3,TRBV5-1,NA,CASSQELAGSTDTQYF,TGCGCCAGCAGCCAAGAACTAGCGGGAAGCACAGATACGCAGTATTTT